This T cell receptor (beta chain) was captured in a study of beta chain features in type 1 diabetes. Findings and caveats of the study: Researchers report that Type 1 diabetes patients had moderately but significantly shorter TCRB CDR3s across all four CD4+ subsets. HLA effects on TCRB rearrangement stayed unresolved here. Junctions at VDJ sites from type 1 diabetes patients had fewer insertions and more deletions. PCR might favor shorter templates, equally in patients and controls.

Concerning this clone itself: Its antigen is not identified. One end of the junction fails to match germline, which may point to a read error. Additional DNA sequences in this sample encode the identical CDR3.

Expressed TCRB transcripts were sequenced because the entire RNA isolate underwent reverse transcription. The repertoire was sequenced with immunoSEQ multiplex PCR; TCRdb's copy has only in-frame clones and lacks some. The table includes fewer than 200,000 clones, 10% detected once. The CDR3 loop spans 12 amino acids. Per the germline V gene, CDR1 is MDHEN and CDR2 is SYDVKM. V usage is TRBV28 and J usage is TRBJ1-2; 7 bases line up with TRBD1. The sample was central memory CD4+ T cells from blood. This receptor was identified in a man under 40 with type 1 diabetes. The CDR3 nucleotides are TGTGCCACCGGGACAGCTAATTATGGCTACACCTTC. It yields the protein CATGTANYGYTF.